This T cell receptor beta chain was recovered during a study of shared clonotypes between healthy human individuals. The naive CD8 population came from CD45RO-negative cells selected for CCR7, without terminally differentiated effector memory CD45RA+ cells. The CDR3 is 13 residues long. The germline V gene encodes CDR1 SGHDT and CDR2 YYEEEE. Trimming took 7 bases from V and 5 from J; bases not matched to a gene: 2. In the source study's methods: From ImmunoSEQ came sequences covering only the junction and carrying no quality scores, so filtering differed. Assay used: immunoSEQ multiplex PCR; TCRdb lists only in-frame clones, some missing. D and trimming come from the DNA, and the V and J calls and clone size come from that table. The table includes some 2,100,000 clones, 93% detected once.

The source material was naive CD8+ T cells from PBMCs. This chain joins TRBV5-6 and TRBJ1-5; 11 bases line up with TRBD1. The receptor was derived from a man aged 18 to 29 in good health. Some clones in this sample may be carry-over from other donors' samples. The CDR3 protein is CASSDRGHQPQHF. In nucleotides, the CDR3 is TGTGCCAGCTCGGACAGGGGGCATCAGCCCCAGCATTTT.